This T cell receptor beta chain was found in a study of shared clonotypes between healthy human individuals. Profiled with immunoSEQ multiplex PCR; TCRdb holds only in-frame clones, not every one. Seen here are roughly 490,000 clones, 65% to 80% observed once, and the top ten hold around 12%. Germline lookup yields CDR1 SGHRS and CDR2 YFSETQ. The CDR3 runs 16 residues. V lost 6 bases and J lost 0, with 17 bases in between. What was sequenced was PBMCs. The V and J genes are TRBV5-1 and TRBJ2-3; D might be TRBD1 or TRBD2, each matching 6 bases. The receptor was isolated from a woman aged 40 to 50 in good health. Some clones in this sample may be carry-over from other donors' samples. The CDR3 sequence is CASTLGTGASTDTQYF. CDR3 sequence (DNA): TGCGCCAGCACCCTTGGTACGGGGGCTAGCACAGATACGCAGTATTTT.